These 6 T cell receptor beta chains were sequenced from one sample in a study of CD8 T cells in ankylosing spondylitis. General study results and limits: Blood of patients with ankylosing spondylitis appeared to be characterized by a TCR beta motif of 8 or 9 highly homologous variants.

No antigen is known for these receptors. TCRdb re-analysed the 5' RACE reads in MiXCR, keeping a single row per CDR3 protein. This table holds 450,000 to 550,000 distinct CDR3 sequences, roughly 5.2% found once. Material: blood, either unsorted or a sorted T cell fraction (not recorded which). These receptors came from a male donor with ankylosing spondylitis.

This clonotype occurred many times. This chain connects TRBV5-8 to TRBJ2-2; either TRBD1 or TRBD2 may supply D (5 bases each). Germline lookup yields CDR1 SGHTS and CDR2 YDEGEE. This CDR3 contains 15 residues. Trimming removed 1 base at V and 6 bases at J, with 13 bases between. CDR3 bases: TGTGCCAGCAGCTTGATTGGGGGAACCCCCGGGGAGCTGTTTTTT. Protein: CASSLIGGTPGELFF.

Comment on this clonotype: A junction boundary mismatches the germline segment, possibly from a read error. CDR3 sequence reads: CARSLDRGNYGYTF. DNA for the CDR3: TGCGCCAGAAGCTTGGACAGGGGTAACTATGGCTACACCTTC. V gene TRBV5-1 combines with J gene TRBJ1-2; TRBD1 matches at 9 bases. Germline CDR1 SGHRS, CDR2 YFSETQ. The CDR3 is 14 amino acids.

The sample holds many counts of this clonotype. V gene TRBV6-2 or TRBV6-3 combines with J gene TRBJ2-7; 9 bases match TRBD1. CDR1 MNHEY and CDR2 SVGEGT come from the germline V gene. CDR3 length: 17 residues. With V trimmed by 8 bases and J by 1 base, 15 bases remained unmatched. The CDR3, as DNA: TGTGCCAGCCGACAAACAGGGGGCGCTCCCCAGTCCTACGAGCAGTACTTC. As protein: CASRQTGGAPQSYEQYF.

At least ten counts were recorded for this clonotype. The rearrangement uses TRBV5-1 and TRBJ2-7; D might be TRBD1 (6 bases). The CDR3 consists of 13 residues. Trimming took 5 bases from V and 2 from J, leaving 11 bases between them. Per the germline V gene, CDR1 is SGHRS and CDR2 is YFSETQ. The CDR3 loop is CASRPGQTYEQYF. CDR3 nucleotides: TGCGCCAGCAGACCTGGACAGACCTACGAGCAGTACTTC.

In its sample, this clonotype was seen many times. The V gene is TRBV10-3, the J gene TRBJ1-5; weak D call: TRBD1 (6 bases). From germline, CDR1 is ENHRY and CDR2 SYGVKD. This CDR3 contains 15 residues. Trimming took 3 bases from V and 7 from J, leaving 16 bases between them. The CDR3 region is CAISDSGASGQPQHF. CDR3 DNA: TGTGCCATCAGTGATTCAGGGGCTAGTGGGCAGCCCCAGCATTTT.

Ten or more counts support this clonotype. V gene TRBV7-2 combines with J gene TRBJ2-7; TRBD2 might be the D (6 bases). V lost 1 base to trimming and J lost 6 bases, with 13 bases between them. The germline V gene has CDR1 SGHTA and CDR2 FQGNSA. The CDR3 contains 14 residues. CDR3 in amino acids: CASSLVGRPREQYF. CDR3 bases: TGTGCCAGCAGCTTAGTCGGGAGACCTCGCGAGCAGTACTTC. Looking up the rest from reference TRBV7-2 and TRBJ2-7 gives the full variable domain: GAGVSQSPSNKVTEKGKDVELRCDPISGHTALYWYRQSLGQGLEFLIYFQGNSAPDKSGLPSDRFSAERTGGSVSTLTIQRTQQEDSAVYLCASSLVGRPREQYFGPGTRLTVT.